The rows below give T cell receptor beta chains drawn from one sample of a study of blood T cells in healthy people across ages. TCRdb processed the 5' RACE reads anew with MiXCR; each CDR3 protein has one entry. The table has 1.5 million to 2 million distinct CDR3 sequences, roughly a third seen once; the top ten hold 10% to 12%. Sequencing was done on a sample of blood. The receptors come from a woman under 40 in good health. Each CDR3 is given with its conserved first and last residue. Fields, in order: V gene, J gene, clone size, D gene, CDR3 DNA, CDR3 protein. The D gene is left open where the match is weak. Where a row states a size, it is once, few, many or the class of an expanded clone; other rows omit it.

v_gene: TRBV19; j_gene: TRBJ1-2; abundance: -; d_gene: -; CDR3nt: TGTGCCACCTGGGAGGGGCTACTAAACTATGGCTACACCTTC; CDR3aa: CATWEGLLNYGYTF
v_gene: TRBV6-1; j_gene: TRBJ2-5; abundance: -; d_gene: TRBD1; CDR3nt: TGTGCCAGCCACCTGGGACAGCTGCAAGAGACCCAGTACTTC; CDR3aa: CASHLGQLQETQYF
v_gene: TRBV5-1; j_gene: TRBJ2-7; abundance: -; d_gene: -; CDR3nt: TGCGCCAGCAGCTTGGCCAGGGGTGGGGGGGCTTTATCCGCCGAGCAGTACTTC; CDR3aa: CASSLARGGGALSAEQYF
v_gene: TRBV20-1; j_gene: TRBJ2-7; abundance: -; d_gene: -; CDR3nt: TGCAGTGCTAGAGATCAGGGAGCGGGCCCCTACGAGCAGTACTTC; CDR3aa: CSARDQGAGPYEQYF
v_gene: TRBV15; j_gene: TRBJ1-1; abundance: -; d_gene: -; CDR3nt: TGTGCCACCAGCAGAGACACCGACACTGAAGCTTTCTTT; CDR3aa: CATSRDTDTEAFF
v_gene: TRBV7-9; j_gene: TRBJ2-1; abundance: -; d_gene: TRBD2; CDR3nt: TGTGCCAGCAGCCCAGGACTAGCGGGAGCTTACAATGAGCAGTTCTTC; CDR3aa: CASSPGLAGAYNEQFF
v_gene: TRBV3-1; j_gene: TRBJ2-7; abundance: -; d_gene: -; CDR3nt: TGTGCCAGCAGCCAAGATGGGGAGGAGCAGTACTTC; CDR3aa: CASSQDGEEQYF
v_gene: TRBV27; j_gene: TRBJ2-1; abundance: few; d_gene: TRBD2; CDR3nt: TGTGCCAGCTGTGGGCTAGCGGGGTACAATGAGCAGTTCTTC; CDR3aa: CASCGLAGYNEQFF
v_gene: TRBV15; j_gene: TRBJ1-1; abundance: few; d_gene: TRBD1; CDR3nt: TGTGCCACCAGCAGAGATCGGGGACAGGGCCGGGCTGAAGCTTTCTTT; CDR3aa: CATSRDRGQGRAEAFF
v_gene: TRBV20-1; j_gene: TRBJ1-4; abundance: -; d_gene: -; CDR3nt: TGCAGTGCTAGAGAATGGCAGGGTGCTAATGAAAAACTGTTTTTT; CDR3aa: CSAREWQGANEKLFF
v_gene: TRBV27; j_gene: TRBJ1-4; abundance: -; d_gene: -; CDR3nt: TGTGCCAGCAGTTTGAGGAGGGGTGAAAAACTGTTTTTT; CDR3aa: CASSLRRGEKLFF
v_gene: TRBV12-3/TRBV12-4; j_gene: TRBJ2-3; abundance: many; d_gene: -; CDR3nt: TGTGCCAGCAGCTGGACCGGGTCCACAGATACGCAGTATTTT; CDR3aa: CASSWTGSTDTQYF
v_gene: TRBV28; j_gene: TRBJ2-6; abundance: few; d_gene: -; CDR3nt: TGTGCCAGCAGTTTCTGGGCGGATTCTGGGGCCAACGTCCTGACTTTC; CDR3aa: CASSFWADSGANVLTF
v_gene: TRBV29-1; j_gene: TRBJ2-7; abundance: -; d_gene: -; CDR3nt: TGCAGCGTTGAAGGGGGCCTAGGGAGCTCCTACGAGCAGTACTTC; CDR3aa: CSVEGGLGSSYEQYF
v_gene: TRBV7-8; j_gene: TRBJ2-3; abundance: few; d_gene: TRBD2; CDR3nt: TGTGCCAGCAGCTTTGGACTAGCGGGAACGCGCACAGATACGCAGTATTTT; CDR3aa: CASSFGLAGTRTDTQYF
v_gene: TRBV3-1; j_gene: TRBJ1-6; abundance: -; d_gene: TRBD1; CDR3nt: TGTGCCAGCAGCCGCAACCCGGGGACAGCGCAATCACCCCTCCACTTT; CDR3aa: CASSRNPGTAQSPLHF
v_gene: TRBV27; j_gene: TRBJ1-1; abundance: -; d_gene: TRBD1; CDR3nt: TGTGCCAGCAGTTTATCGAGGGCAGGGGGCGAGGCTTTCTTT; CDR3aa: CASSLSRAGGEAFF
v_gene: TRBV12-3/TRBV12-4; j_gene: TRBJ1-6; abundance: -; d_gene: -; CDR3nt: TGTGCCAGCAGTCGGGGGACTCCCTCTCCCATGCCCCTCCACTTT; CDR3aa: CASSRGTPSPMPLHF
v_gene: TRBV5-1; j_gene: TRBJ2-3; abundance: -; d_gene: TRBD2; CDR3nt: TGCGCCAGCAGCCTGAGGGCTAGCGGGGAAGATACGCAGTATTTT; CDR3aa: CASSLRASGEDTQYF
v_gene: TRBV6-1; j_gene: TRBJ2-5; abundance: few; d_gene: -; CDR3nt: TGTGCCAGCTTCAAGGGGGGTAGCCTACAAGAGACCCAGTACTTC; CDR3aa: CASFKGGSLQETQYF
v_gene: TRBV18; j_gene: TRBJ2-5; abundance: -; d_gene: -; CDR3nt: TGTGCCAGCTCACCAGAGACAGGAGTCCAAGAGACCCAGTACTTC; CDR3aa: CASSPETGVQETQYF
v_gene: TRBV28; j_gene: TRBJ2-3; abundance: -; d_gene: TRBD2; CDR3nt: TGTGCCAGCAGTGCTTGGGCGGGAGGGGTCCCCACAGATACGCAGTATTTT; CDR3aa: CASSAWAGGVPTDTQYF
v_gene: TRBV9; j_gene: TRBJ2-3; abundance: -; d_gene: -; CDR3nt: TGTGCCAGCAACCCTTTCGGCGGGCTAGCAGAAGATACGCAGTATTTT; CDR3aa: CASNPFGGLAEDTQYF
v_gene: TRBV18; j_gene: TRBJ1-2; abundance: few; d_gene: -; CDR3nt: TGTGCCAGCTCACCGGCGGACAGTGAGTTCTATGGCTACACCTTC; CDR3aa: CASSPADSEFYGYTF
v_gene: TRBV20-1; j_gene: TRBJ2-1; abundance: few; d_gene: TRBD2; CDR3nt: TGCAGTGCCCTAGGGACTAGCGGGATAGATGAGCAGTTCTTC; CDR3aa: CSALGTSGIDEQFF
v_gene: TRBV7-9; j_gene: TRBJ2-7; abundance: -; d_gene: TRBD1; CDR3nt: TGTGCCAGCAGCTCCGGAAGCAGGGGGCGACCCTTAAGCTCCTACGAGCAGTACTTC; CDR3aa: CASSSGSRGRPLSSYEQYF
v_gene: TRBV4-3; j_gene: TRBJ2-5; abundance: -; d_gene: -; CDR3nt: TGCGCCAGCAGCCAAGTGGGACAACAGTACCAAGAGACCCAGTACTTC; CDR3aa: CASSQVGQQYQETQYF
v_gene: TRBV5-1; j_gene: TRBJ2-1; abundance: -; d_gene: TRBD1; CDR3nt: TGCGCCAGCAGCTTGACCGGGACAGTAGACAATGAGCAGTTCTTC; CDR3aa: CASSLTGTVDNEQFF
v_gene: TRBV5-1; j_gene: TRBJ2-3; abundance: many; d_gene: TRBD2; CDR3nt: TGCGCCAGCAGCTTACGACTAGCGGGGAACACAGATACGCAGTATTTT; CDR3aa: CASSLRLAGNTDTQYF
v_gene: TRBV20-1; j_gene: TRBJ2-2; abundance: -; d_gene: -; CDR3nt: TGCAGTGCTAGAGATGGGGGGAGAACCGGGGAGCTGTTTTTT; CDR3aa: CSARDGGRTGELFF
v_gene: TRBV20-1; j_gene: TRBJ2-1; abundance: -; d_gene: TRBD1; CDR3nt: TGCAGTGCCACCAACGGACAGGGGGCCAGCAATGAGCAGTTCTTC; CDR3aa: CSATNGQGASNEQFF
v_gene: TRBV6-1; j_gene: TRBJ1-2; abundance: -; d_gene: TRBD1; CDR3nt: TGTGCCATCTCCCCGGGACAGGGAAGCGACTATGGCTACACCTTC; CDR3aa: CAISPGQGSDYGYTF
v_gene: TRBV28; j_gene: TRBJ2-1; abundance: -; d_gene: TRBD2; CDR3nt: TGTGCCAGCAGCCGCGCTAGCGGGAGCTCCTACAATGAGCAGTTCTTC; CDR3aa: CASSRASGSSYNEQFF
v_gene: TRBV24-1; j_gene: TRBJ2-1; abundance: few; d_gene: -; CDR3nt: TGTGCCACCAGTGTGGGTGGGGCAGGACCCTCCTACAATGAGCAGTTCTTC; CDR3aa: CATSVGGAGPSYNEQFF
v_gene: TRBV7-9; j_gene: TRBJ2-5; abundance: -; d_gene: -; CDR3nt: TGTGCCAGCAGCCTCCGCCCGGTTTCGGAGGGGAGCGAGACCCAGTACTTC; CDR3aa: CASSLRPVSEGSETQYF
v_gene: TRBV6-5; j_gene: TRBJ1-1; abundance: -; d_gene: -; CDR3nt: TGTGCCACCGGGTGGAACACTGAAGCTTTCTTT; CDR3aa: CATGWNTEAFF
v_gene: TRBV11-2; j_gene: TRBJ2-5; abundance: few; d_gene: -; CDR3nt: TGTGCCAGCAGCCTCTTGGTGAGGAGGGAGACCCAGTACTTC; CDR3aa: CASSLLVRRETQYF
v_gene: TRBV2; j_gene: TRBJ2-1; abundance: few; d_gene: TRBD2; CDR3nt: TGTGCCAGCAGTAGCGGGAGGGCCGACGAGCAGTTCTTC; CDR3aa: CASSSGRADEQFF
v_gene: TRBV18; j_gene: TRBJ2-7; abundance: -; d_gene: -; CDR3nt: TGTGCCAGCTCCGGGGGCTATCACGAGCAGTACTTC; CDR3aa: CASSGGYHEQYF
v_gene: TRBV12-3/TRBV12-4; j_gene: TRBJ2-1; abundance: few; d_gene: TRBD2; CDR3nt: TGTGCCAGCAGTTTCTCGCGGGGGGCTGTCAATGAGCAGTTCTTC; CDR3aa: CASSFSRGAVNEQFF
v_gene: TRBV20-1; j_gene: TRBJ2-1; abundance: -; d_gene: -; CDR3nt: TGCAGTGCTAGAGATCGGTGGGGCCTAGATTACAATGAGCAGTTCTTC; CDR3aa: CSARDRWGLDYNEQFF
v_gene: TRBV5-1; j_gene: TRBJ2-5; abundance: -; d_gene: TRBD2; CDR3nt: TGCGCCAGCAGCCCTAGCGGGGCTTGGGGGGAGACCCAGTACTTC; CDR3aa: CASSPSGAWGETQYF
v_gene: TRBV5-1; j_gene: TRBJ1-6; abundance: -; d_gene: -; CDR3nt: TGCGCCAGCACCGATTTTGATTCACCCCTCCACTTT; CDR3aa: CASTDFDSPLHF
v_gene: TRBV6-6; j_gene: TRBJ1-4; abundance: -; d_gene: -; CDR3nt: TGTGCCAGCAGTTACTCGGGCGGGGAGGGTGAAAAACTGTTTTTT; CDR3aa: CASSYSGGEGEKLFF
v_gene: TRBV3-1; j_gene: TRBJ2-5; abundance: -; d_gene: -; CDR3nt: TGTGCCAGCAGCCAGCCCAGGGAAGAGACCCAGTACTTC; CDR3aa: CASSQPREETQYF
v_gene: TRBV12-5; j_gene: TRBJ2-1; abundance: -; d_gene: TRBD2; CDR3nt: TGTGCTAGTGGTTTGGCTATGAGCGGGAGAGTTTCCTACAATGAGCAGTTCTTC; CDR3aa: CASGLAMSGRVSYNEQFF